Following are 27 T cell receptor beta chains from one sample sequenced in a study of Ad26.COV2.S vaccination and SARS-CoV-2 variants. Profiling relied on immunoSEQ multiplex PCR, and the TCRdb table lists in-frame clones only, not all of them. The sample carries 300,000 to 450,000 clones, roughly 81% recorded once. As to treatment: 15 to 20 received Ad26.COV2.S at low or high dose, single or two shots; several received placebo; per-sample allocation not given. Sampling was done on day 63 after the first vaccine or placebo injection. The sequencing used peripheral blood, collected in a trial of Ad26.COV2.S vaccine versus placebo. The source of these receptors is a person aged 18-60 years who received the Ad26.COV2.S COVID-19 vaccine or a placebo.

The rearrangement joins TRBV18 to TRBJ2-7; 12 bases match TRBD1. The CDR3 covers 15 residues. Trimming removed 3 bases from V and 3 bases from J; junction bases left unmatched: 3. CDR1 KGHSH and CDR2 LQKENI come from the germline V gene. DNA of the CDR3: TGTGCCAGCTCACCCCGGGACAGGGGGCTCTACGAGCAGTACTTC. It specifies CASSPRDRGLYEQYF.

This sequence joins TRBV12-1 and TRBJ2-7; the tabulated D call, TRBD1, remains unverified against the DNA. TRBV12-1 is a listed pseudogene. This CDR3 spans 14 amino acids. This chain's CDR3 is CASRPLQGPYEQYF. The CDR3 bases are TGTGCCAGCAGGCCCTTACAGGGGCCCTACGAGCAGTACTTC.

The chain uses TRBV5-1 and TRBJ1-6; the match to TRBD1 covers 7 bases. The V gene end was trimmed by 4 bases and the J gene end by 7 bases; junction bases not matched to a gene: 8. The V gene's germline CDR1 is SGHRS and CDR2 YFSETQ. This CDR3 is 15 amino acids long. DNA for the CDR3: TGCGCCAGCAGCATAACGGGACAGCGAAATTCACCCCTCCACTTT. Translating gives CASSITGQRNSPLHF.

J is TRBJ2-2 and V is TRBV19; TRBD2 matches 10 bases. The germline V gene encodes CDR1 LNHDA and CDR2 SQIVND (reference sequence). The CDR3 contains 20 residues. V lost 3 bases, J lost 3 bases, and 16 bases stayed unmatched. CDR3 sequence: CASSILLAGGPLGYTGELFF. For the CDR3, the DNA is TGTGCCAGTAGTATCCTTTTAGCGGGAGGCCCGCTCGGCTACACCGGGGAGCTGTTTTTT.

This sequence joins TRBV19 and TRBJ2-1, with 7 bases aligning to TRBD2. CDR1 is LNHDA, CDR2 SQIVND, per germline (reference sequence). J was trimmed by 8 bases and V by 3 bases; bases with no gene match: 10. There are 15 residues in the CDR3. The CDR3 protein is CASSIAGVSGHEQFF. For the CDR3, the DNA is TGTGCCAGTAGTATCGCGGGGGTTAGCGGGCATGAGCAGTTCTTC.

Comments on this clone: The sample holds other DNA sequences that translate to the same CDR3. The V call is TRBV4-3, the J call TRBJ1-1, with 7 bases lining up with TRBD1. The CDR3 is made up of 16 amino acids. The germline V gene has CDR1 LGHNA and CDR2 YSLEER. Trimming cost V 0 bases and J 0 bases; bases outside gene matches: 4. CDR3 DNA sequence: TGCGCCAGCAGCCAAGACAGGGACAGAATGAACACTGAAGCTTTCTTT. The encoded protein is CASSQDRDRMNTEAFF.

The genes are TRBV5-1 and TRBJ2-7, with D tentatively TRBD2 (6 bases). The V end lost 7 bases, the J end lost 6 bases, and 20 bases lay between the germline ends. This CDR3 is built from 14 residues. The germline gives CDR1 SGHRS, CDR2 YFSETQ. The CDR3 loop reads CASSGMQAGSEQYF. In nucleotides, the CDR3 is TGCGCCAGCTCCGGGATGCAGGCGGGGTCCGAGCAGTACTTC.

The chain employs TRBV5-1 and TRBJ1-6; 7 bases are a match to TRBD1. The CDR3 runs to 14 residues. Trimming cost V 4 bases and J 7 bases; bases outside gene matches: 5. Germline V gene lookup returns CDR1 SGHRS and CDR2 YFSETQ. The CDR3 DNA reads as TGCGCCAGCAGCATAGACAGGGAAAATTCACCCCTCCACTTT. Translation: CASSIDRENSPLHF.

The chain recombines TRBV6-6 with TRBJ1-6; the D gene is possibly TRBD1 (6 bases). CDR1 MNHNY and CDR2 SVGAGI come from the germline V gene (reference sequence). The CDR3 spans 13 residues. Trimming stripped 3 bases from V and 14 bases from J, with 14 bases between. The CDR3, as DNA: TGTGCCAGCAGTTATATACCAGGGGAGGCCCTCCACTTT. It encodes CASSYIPGEALHF.

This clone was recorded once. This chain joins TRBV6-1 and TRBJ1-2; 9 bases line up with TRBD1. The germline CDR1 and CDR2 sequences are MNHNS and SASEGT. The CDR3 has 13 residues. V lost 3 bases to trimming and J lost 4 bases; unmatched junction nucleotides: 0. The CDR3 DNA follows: TGTGCCAGCAGTGAGGACAGGGGCTATGGCTACACCTTC. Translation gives CASSEDRGYGYTF.

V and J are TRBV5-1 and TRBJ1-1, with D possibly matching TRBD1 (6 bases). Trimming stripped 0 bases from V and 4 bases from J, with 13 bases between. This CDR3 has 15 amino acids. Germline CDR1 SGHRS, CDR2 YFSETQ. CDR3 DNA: TGCGCCAGCAGCTTGGCCGCAGGGGCAGGCACTGAAGCTTTCTTT. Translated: CASSLAAGAGTEAFF. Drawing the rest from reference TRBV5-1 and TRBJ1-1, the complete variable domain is KAGVTQTPRYLIKTRGQQVTLSCSPISGHRSVSWYQQTPGQGLQFLFEYFSETQRNKGNFPGRFSGRQFSNSRSEMNVSTLELGDSALYLCASSLAAGAGTEAFFGQGTRLTVV.

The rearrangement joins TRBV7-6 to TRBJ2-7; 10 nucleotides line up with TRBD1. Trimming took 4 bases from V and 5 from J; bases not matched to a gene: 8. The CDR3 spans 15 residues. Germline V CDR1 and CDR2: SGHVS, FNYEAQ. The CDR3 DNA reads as TGTGCCAGCAGCTCCGGCGGGACAGGGGCTCACGAGCAGTACTTC. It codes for CASSSGGTGAHEQYF.

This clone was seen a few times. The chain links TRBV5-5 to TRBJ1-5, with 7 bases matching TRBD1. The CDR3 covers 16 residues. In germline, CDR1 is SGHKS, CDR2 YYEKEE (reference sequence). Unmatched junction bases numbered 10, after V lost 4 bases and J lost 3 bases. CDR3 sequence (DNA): TGTGCCAGCAGCCCACGGGACAGCTTCATCAATCAGCCCCAGCATTTT. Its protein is CASSPRDSFINQPQHF.

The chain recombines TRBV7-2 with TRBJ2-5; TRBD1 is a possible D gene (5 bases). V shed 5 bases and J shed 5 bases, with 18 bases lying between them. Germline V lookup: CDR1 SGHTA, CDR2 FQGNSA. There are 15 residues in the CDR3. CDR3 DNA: TGTGCCAGCAGCAAGCCTCAGGGTCTGGGCGAGACCCAGTACTTC. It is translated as CASSKPQGLGETQYF.

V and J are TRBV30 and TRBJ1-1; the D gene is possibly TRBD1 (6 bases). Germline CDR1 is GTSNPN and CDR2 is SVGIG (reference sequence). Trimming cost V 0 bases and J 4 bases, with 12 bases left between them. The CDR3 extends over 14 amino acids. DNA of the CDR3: TGTGCCTGGAGTGTTTGGGGGCTAGGCACTGAAGCTTTCTTT. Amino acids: CAWSVWGLGTEAFF.

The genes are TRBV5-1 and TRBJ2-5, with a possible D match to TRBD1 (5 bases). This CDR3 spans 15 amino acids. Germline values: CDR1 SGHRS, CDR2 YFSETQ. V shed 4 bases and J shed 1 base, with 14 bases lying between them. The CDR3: CASSTKTETQETQYF. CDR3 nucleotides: TGCGCCAGCAGCACAAAGACAGAAACCCAAGAGACCCAGTACTTC.

This chain's CDR3 is CASSLLTETQYF. As DNA, the CDR3 is TGCGCCAGCAGCTTGCTTACAGAGACCCAGTACTTC. The V and J genes are TRBV5-1 and TRBJ2-5; D not certain. Germline lookup yields CDR1 SGHRS and CDR2 YFSETQ. Deletions cut 1 base from V and 4 bases from J, with 5 bases between. The CDR3 totals 12 residues.

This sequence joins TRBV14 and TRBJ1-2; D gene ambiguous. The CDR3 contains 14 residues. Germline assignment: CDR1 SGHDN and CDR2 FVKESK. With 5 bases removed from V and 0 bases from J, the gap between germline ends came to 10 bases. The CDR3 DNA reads TGTGCCAGCAGCTGGGCCCAAGCTAACTATGGCTACACCTTC. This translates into CASSWAQANYGYTF.

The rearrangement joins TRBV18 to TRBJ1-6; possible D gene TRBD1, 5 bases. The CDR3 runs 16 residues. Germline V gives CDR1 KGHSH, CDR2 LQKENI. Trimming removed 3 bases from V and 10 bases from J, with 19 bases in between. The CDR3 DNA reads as TGTGCCAGCTCACCTGTTGACCTGACGGGGGGGTCACCCCTCCACTTT. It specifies CASSPVDLTGGSPLHF.

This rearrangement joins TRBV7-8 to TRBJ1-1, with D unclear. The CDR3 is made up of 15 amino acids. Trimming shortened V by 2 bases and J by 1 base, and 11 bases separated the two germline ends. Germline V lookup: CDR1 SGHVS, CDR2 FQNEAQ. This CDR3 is CASSLRTQENTEAFF. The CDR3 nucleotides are TGTGCCAGCAGCTTACGAACACAAGAGAACACTGAAGCTTTCTTT.

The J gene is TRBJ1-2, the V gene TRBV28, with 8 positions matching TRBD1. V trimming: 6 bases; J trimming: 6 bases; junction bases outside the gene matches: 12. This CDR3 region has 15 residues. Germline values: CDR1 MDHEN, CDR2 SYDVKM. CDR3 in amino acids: CASSRRQGMRDGYTF. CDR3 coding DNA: TGTGCCAGCAGCCGCCGACAGGGGATGAGAGATGGCTACACCTTC.

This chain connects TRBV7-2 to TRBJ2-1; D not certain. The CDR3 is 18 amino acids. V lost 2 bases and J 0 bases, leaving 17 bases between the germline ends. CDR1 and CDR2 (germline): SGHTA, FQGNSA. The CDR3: CASSLRPRRPSSYNEQFF. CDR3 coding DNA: TGTGCCAGCAGCTTACGTCCCCGGCGGCCTAGCTCCTACAATGAGCAGTTCTTC.

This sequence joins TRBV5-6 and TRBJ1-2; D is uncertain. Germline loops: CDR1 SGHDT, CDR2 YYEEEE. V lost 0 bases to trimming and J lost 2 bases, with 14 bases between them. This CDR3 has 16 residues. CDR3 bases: TGTGCCAGCAGCTTGGAAATTTTTGGCAGGAACTATGGCTACACCTTC. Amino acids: CASSLEIFGRNYGYTF.

The CDR3 coding sequence is TGTGCCAGCAGTTACTCGAAAGGTACCTACGAGCAGTACTTC. It translates to CASSYSKGTYEQYF. The chain employs TRBV6-5 and TRBJ2-7; D remains ambiguous. The germline V gene has CDR1 MNHEY and CDR2 SVGAGI. V was trimmed by 0 bases and J by 2 bases, leaving 8 bases between them. This CDR3 contains 14 residues.

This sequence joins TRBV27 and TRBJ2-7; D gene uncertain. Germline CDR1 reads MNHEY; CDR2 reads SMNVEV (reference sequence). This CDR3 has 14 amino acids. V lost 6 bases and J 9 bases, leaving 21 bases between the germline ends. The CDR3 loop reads CASSKTQNLPVQYF. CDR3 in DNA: TGTGCCAGCAGCAAAACCCAGAACCTCCCGGTGCAGTACTTC.

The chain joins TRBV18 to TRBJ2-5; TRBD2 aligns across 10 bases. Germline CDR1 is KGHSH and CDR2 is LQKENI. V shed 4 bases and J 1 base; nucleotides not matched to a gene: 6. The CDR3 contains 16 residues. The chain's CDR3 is CASSLSSGSGQETQYF. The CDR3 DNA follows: TGTGCCAGCTCACTTTCTAGCGGGAGCGGCCAAGAGACCCAGTACTTC.

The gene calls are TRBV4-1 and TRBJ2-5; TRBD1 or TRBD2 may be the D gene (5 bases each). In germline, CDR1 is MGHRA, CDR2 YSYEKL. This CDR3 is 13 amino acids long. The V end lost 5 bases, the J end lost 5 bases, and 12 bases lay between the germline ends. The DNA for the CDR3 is TGCGCCAGCAGCTGGGACGGTGAGGAGACCCAGTACTTC. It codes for CASSWDGEETQYF.